The present T cell receptor beta chain was sequenced within a study of glioma-infiltrating T cells after dendritic cell vaccination. The table lists this clone with a count of one. The time point denotes: after dendritic cell vaccination, including at tumor progression/relapse. All glioblastoma patients lacked an isocitrate dehydrogenase mutation. PBMC sampling occurred before vaccination, two weeks after the third dose, and at progression. Using immunoSEQ multiplex PCR, the repertoire was profiled, and TCRdb retains in-frame clones only, with some absent. The top ten hold under 3% of the sample, which has approximately 24,000 clones, roughly 86% seen once. Germline V gene data show CDR1 as SGHNT and CDR2 as YYREEE (reference sequence). This CDR3 comprises 16 residues. The V end was cut by 0 bases, the J end by 1 base, with 10 bases between.

This receptor was taken from a human donor with glioblastoma. The chain has TRBV5-4 and TRBJ1-4, with no clear D. The sample consisted of blood, taken after dendritic cell vaccination. The CDR3 sequence is CASSLGGGRTNEKLFF. CDR3 DNA sequence: TGTGCCAGCAGCTTGGGAGGTGGCCGAACTAATGAAAAACTGTTTTTT.